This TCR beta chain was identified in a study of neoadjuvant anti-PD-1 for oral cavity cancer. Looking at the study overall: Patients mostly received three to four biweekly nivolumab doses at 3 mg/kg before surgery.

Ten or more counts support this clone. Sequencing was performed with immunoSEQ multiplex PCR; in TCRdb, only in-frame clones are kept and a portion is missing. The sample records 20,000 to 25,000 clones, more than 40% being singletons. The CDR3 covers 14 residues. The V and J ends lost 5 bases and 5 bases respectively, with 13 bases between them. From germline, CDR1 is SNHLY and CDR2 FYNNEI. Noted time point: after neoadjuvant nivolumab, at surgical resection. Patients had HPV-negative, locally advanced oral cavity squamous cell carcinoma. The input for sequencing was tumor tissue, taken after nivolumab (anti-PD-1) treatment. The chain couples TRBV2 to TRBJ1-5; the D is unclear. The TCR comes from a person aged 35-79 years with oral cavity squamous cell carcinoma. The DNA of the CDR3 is TGTGCCAGCAGTCACGACAATTCCGATCAGCCCCAGCATTTT. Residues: CASSHDNSDQPQHF.